The entry below gives a single TCR beta chain sequence along with its context. This sample was taken from a study of cytomegalovirus exposure and HLA in healthy donors. The CDR3 covers 15 residues. V trimming: 3 bases; J trimming: 5 bases; junction bases outside the gene matches: 3. Germline CDR1 is SGHAT and CDR2 is FQNNGV. The primer mix had 60 Vbeta and 13 Jbeta primers. Data came from immunoSEQ multiplex PCR; TCRdb stores just in-frame clones and leaves some out. The table has about 150,000 clones, around a tenth seen once. The clonotype was recovered from a male donor in good health and CMV-seronegative. Sample: PBMCs. This chain joins TRBV11-2 and TRBJ2-1; 11 nucleotides agree with TRBD2. DNA for the CDR3: TGTGCCAGCAGCTTTAGCGGGAGGGCCGACAATGAGCAGTTCTTC. The encoded protein is CASSFSGRADNEQFF.